The table lists the clone carrying this T cell receptor beta chain with a count of one. Other DNA sequences within the sample encode an identical CDR3. The V end was cut by 2 bases, the J end by 4 bases, with 8 bases between. CDR1 and CDR2 from the germline V gene are SEHNR and FQNEAQ (reference sequence). The CDR3 sequence is 13 residues long. Here immunoSEQ multiplex PCR was the method, and the copy in TCRdb shows in-frame clones only, minus some. The sample holds fewer than 400,000 clones, 85% to 90% seen once. This entry comes from a study of blood T cell repertoires in COVID-19. V is TRBV7-9 and J is TRBJ1-2; D unresolved. Sequences were obtained from peripheral blood. The receptor's source is a human donor in a cohort sampled during active COVID-19. The CDR3 here is CASSLREGYGYTF. In DNA form, the CDR3 reads TGTGCCAGCAGCTTAAGGGAGGGCTATGGCTACACCTTC.